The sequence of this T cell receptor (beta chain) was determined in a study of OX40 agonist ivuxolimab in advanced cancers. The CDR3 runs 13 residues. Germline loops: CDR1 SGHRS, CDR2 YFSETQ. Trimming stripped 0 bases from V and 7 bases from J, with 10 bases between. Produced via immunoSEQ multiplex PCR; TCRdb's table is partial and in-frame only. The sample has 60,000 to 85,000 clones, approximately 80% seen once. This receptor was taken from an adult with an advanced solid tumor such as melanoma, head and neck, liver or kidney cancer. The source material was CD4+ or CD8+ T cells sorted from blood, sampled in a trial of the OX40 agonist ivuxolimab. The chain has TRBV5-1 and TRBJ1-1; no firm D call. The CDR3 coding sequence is TGCGCCAGCAGCTTGGTACAGAGAAATGAAGCTTTCTTT. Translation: CASSLVQRNEAFF.